Listed here is a single T cell receptor (beta chain). Its antigen is unknown. This record belongs to a study of cytomegalovirus exposure and HLA in healthy donors. At the level of the study: The Caucasian-associated ancestry cluster held under 90% of approximately 400 genotyped donors. Study-wide results and caveats: A further, later analysis showed that HLA-associated TCR beta chains (compared with equally common others) were more clonally expanded. In a later analysis, V- and J-gene trimming of beta chains associated with a DCLRE1C missense variant, replicated independently. Reports described diagnosis of cytomegalovirus status by the classifier as highly specific and sensitive.

CDR1 SGHNT and CDR2 YENEEA come from the germline V gene. The CDR3 is 16 amino acids. With 5 bases clipped from V and 0 bases from J, the junction kept 8 bases outside the gene matches. Both 60 Vbeta primers and 13 Jbeta primers went into the PCR. Here immunoSEQ multiplex PCR was the method, and the copy in TCRdb shows in-frame clones only, minus some. The sample carries 50,000 to 70,000 clones, 80% recorded once. The sequencing input was PBMCs. This clonotype was sampled from a male donor in good health and CMV-seronegative. The chain links TRBV11-3 to TRBJ2-3; TRBD1 aligns across 7 bases. DNA of the CDR3: TGTGCCAGCAGCGTAGGACAGGCCCCTAGCACAGATACGCAGTATTTT. This codes for CASSVGQAPSTDTQYF.